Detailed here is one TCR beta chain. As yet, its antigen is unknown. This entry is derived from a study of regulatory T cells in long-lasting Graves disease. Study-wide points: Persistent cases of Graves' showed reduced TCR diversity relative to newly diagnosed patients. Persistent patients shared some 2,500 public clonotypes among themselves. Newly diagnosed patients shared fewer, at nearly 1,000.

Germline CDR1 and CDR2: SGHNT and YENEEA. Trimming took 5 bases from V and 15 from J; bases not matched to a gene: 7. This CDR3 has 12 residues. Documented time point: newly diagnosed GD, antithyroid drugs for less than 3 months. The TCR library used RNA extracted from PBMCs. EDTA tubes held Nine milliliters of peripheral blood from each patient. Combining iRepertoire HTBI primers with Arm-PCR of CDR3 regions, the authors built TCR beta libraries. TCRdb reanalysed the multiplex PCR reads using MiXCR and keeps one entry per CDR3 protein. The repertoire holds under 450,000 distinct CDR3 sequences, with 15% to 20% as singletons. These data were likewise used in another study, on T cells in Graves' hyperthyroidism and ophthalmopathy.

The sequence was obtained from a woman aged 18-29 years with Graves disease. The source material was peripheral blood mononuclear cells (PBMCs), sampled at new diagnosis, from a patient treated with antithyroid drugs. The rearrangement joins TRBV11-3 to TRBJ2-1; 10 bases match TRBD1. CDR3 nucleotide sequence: TGTGCCAGCAGCACCCGGGACAGGGGTCTGTTCTTC. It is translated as CASSTRDRGLFF.